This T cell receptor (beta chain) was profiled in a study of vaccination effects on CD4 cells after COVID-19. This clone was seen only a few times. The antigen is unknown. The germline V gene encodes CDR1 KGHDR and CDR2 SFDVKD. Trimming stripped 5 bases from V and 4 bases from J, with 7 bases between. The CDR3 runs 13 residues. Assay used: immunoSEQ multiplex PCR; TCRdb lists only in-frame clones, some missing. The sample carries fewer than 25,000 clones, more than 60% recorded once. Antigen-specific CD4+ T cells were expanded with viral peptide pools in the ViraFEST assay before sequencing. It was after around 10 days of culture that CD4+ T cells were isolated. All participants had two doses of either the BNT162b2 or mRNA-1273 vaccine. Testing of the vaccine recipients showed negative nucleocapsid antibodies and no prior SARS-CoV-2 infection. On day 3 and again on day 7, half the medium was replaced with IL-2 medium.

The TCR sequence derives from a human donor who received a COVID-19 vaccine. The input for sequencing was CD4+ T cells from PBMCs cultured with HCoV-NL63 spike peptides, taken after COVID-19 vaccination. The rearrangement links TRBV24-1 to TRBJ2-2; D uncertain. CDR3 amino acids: CATSALTTGELFF. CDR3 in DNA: TGTGCCACCAGTGCCCTAACCACCGGGGAGCTGTTTTTT.